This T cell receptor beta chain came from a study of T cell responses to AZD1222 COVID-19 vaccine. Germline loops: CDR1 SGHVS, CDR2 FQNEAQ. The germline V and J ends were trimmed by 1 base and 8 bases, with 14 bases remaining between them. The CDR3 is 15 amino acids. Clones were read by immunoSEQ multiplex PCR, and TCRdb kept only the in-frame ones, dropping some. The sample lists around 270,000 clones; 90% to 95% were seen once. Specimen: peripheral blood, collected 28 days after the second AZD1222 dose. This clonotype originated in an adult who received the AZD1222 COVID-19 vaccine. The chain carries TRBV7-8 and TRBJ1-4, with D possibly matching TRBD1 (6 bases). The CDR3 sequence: CASSLGTVGGEKLFF. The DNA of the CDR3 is TGTGCCAGCAGCTTAGGGACAGTCGGGGGGGAAAAACTGTTTTTT.